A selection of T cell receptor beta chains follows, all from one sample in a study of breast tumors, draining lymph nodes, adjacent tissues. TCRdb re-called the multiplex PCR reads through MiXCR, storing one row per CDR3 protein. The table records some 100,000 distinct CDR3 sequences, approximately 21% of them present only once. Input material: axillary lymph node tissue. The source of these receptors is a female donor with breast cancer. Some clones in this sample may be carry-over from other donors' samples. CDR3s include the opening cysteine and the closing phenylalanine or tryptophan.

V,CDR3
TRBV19,CARWIPGNTIYF
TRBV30,CAWSVRNNQPQHF
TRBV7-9,CASSSVGRGLSYEQYF
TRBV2,CASSVSTGYYYEQYF
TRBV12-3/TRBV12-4,CASSLAGQESYGYTF
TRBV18,CASSPNYAGTVYEQYF
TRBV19,CASSNQGATGELFF
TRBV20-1,CSAPITSGNRNEQFF
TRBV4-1,CASSQGQGAFTEAFF
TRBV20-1,CSARDLPGGRGYNEQFF